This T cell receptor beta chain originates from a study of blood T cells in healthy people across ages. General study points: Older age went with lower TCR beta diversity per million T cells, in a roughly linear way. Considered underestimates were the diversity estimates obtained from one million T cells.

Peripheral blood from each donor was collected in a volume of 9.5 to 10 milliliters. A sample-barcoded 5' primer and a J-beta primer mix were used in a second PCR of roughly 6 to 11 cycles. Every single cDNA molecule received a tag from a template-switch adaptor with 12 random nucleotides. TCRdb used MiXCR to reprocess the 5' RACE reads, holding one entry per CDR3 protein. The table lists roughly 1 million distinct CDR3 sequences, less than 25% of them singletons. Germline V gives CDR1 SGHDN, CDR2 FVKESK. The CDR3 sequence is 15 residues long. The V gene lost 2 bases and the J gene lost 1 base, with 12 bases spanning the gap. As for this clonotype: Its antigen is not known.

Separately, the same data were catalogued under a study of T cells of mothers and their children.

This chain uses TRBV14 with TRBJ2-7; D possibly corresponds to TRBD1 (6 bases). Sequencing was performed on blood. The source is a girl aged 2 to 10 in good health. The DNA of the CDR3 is TGTGCCAGCAGCCAATATGGGGACATTTCCTACGAGCAGTACTTC. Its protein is CASSQYGDISYEQYF.